This passage covers 10 T cell receptor beta chains from one sample sequenced in a study of blood T cell repertoires in COVID-19. Clones were read by immunoSEQ multiplex PCR, and TCRdb kept only the in-frame ones, dropping some. The table shows over 200,000 clones, with roughly nine tenths occurring only once. Sequenced sample: PBMCs or T cells enriched from blood (not recorded which). All receptors derive from a human donor in a cohort exposed to, infected with or recovered from COVID-19 (not recorded which). The donor label of this sample is uncertain.

J is TRBJ2-1 and V is TRBV4-3, with 8 bases that match TRBD2. CDR1 and CDR2 (germline): LGHNA, YSLEER. The CDR3 consists of 16 residues. The ends lost 1 base at V and 4 bases at J; junction bases unmatched: 6. This CDR3 reads CASSQGLAGKYNEQFF. The CDR3 DNA reads TGCGCCAGCAGCCAAGGATTAGCGGGGAAGTACAATGAGCAGTTCTTC.

The V gene is TRBV7-3, the J gene TRBJ2-6; D unresolved. V gave up 5 bases and J gave up 4 bases, with 15 bases separating them. CDR3 length equals 16 residues. Germline V lookup: CDR1 SGHTA, CDR2 FQGTGA. CDR3 bases: TGTGCCAGCAGCCTCAGCGTGGGTATGGGGGCCAACGTCCTGACTTTC. This sequence encodes CASSLSVGMGANVLTF.

The chain is built from TRBV7-9 and TRBJ1-1; D is undetermined. V dropped 1 base and J dropped 6 bases, with 15 bases sitting between them. The CDR3 is 15 amino acids. Germline CDR1 reads SEHNR; CDR2 reads FQNEAQ (reference sequence). The CDR3 DNA follows: TGTGCCAGCAGCTTAGAGGAGGGTCGGAGACCTGAAGCTTTCTTT. It encodes CASSLEEGRRPEAFF.

This clone was counted once. The V call is TRBV2, the J call TRBJ2-7, with 15 bases lining up with TRBD2. The CDR3 length is 14 residues. Germline lookup yields CDR1 SNHLY and CDR2 FYNNEI. The trim removed 8 bases at V and 3 bases at J, leaving 2 bases unmatched. The CDR3 reads CASGTSGGYYEQYF. The CDR3 DNA is TGTGCCAGCGGGACTAGCGGGGGGTACTACGAGCAGTACTTC.

This rearrangement joins TRBV6-4 to TRBJ2-3, with D possibly TRBD2 on 6 matching bases. Between the trimmed V and J ends, which lost 2 bases and 2 bases, there was a span of 23 bases. The CDR3 loop spans 19 amino acids. CDR1 is MRHNA and CDR2 is SNTAGT in the germline V gene. For the CDR3, the DNA is TGTGCCAGCAGTGACCCCGAAAGTGGAATAGCGGTGTACACAGATACGCAGTATTTT. The encoded protein is CASSDPESGIAVYTDTQYF.

The chain carries TRBV10-3 and TRBJ1-5; D may be TRBD1 (6 bases). The CDR3 extends over 15 amino acids. From germline, CDR1 is ENHRY and CDR2 SYGVKD. Trimming stripped 4 bases from V and 2 bases from J, with 12 bases between. The chain's CDR3 is CAISGGGQGNQPQHF. In DNA, the CDR3 is TGTGCCATCAGTGGGGGGGGCCAGGGCAATCAGCCCCAGCATTTT.

The chain carries TRBV3-1 (or the pseudogene TRBV3-2) and TRBJ2-3; 8 nucleotides line up with TRBD2. The J segment lost 3 bases and the V segment lost 9 bases, leaving 11 bases of the junction unmatched. The CDR3 is 15 amino acids. From germline, CDR1 is LGHDT and CDR2 YNNKEL (reference sequence). DNA for the CDR3: TGTGCCAGTTGGGGGCCGGGACTAGGGACAGATACGCAGTATTTT. Amino acid sequence: CASWGPGLGTDTQYF.

The chain uses TRBV27 and TRBJ1-5; 7 nucleotides agree with TRBD1. CDR1 is MNHEY and CDR2 is SMNVEV in the germline V gene (reference sequence). The CDR3 has 15 amino acids. V lost 4 bases, J lost 0 bases, and 3 bases stayed unmatched. The chain's CDR3 is CASSSQGISNQPQHF. DNA of the CDR3: TGTGCCAGCAGTTCACAGGGGATTAGCAATCAGCCCCAGCATTTT.

V and J are TRBV30 and TRBJ1-6; 8 bases align to TRBD1. Germline V lookup: CDR1 GTSNPN, CDR2 SVGIG (reference sequence). V lost 0 bases, J lost 11 bases, and 12 bases stayed unmatched. CDR3 length: 16 residues. CDR3 amino acids: CAWSVTPPGGKAPLHF. The CDR3 region has the DNA TGTGCCTGGAGTGTAACCCCGCCAGGGGGCAAAGCACCCCTCCACTTT.

The chain combines TRBV27 with TRBJ1-1, with D tentatively TRBD1 (6 bases). CDR3 length equals 15 residues. Germline CDR1 is MNHEY and CDR2 is SMNVEV (reference sequence). The V and J ends lost 6 bases and 4 bases respectively, with 18 bases between them. CDR3 DNA: TGTGCCAGCAGCCGACCCGGCCAGGGGATCACTGAAGCTTTCTTT. Translating gives CASSRPGQGITEAFF.